This T cell receptor beta chain stems from a study of T cells in localized non-small cell lung cancer. Points from the study as a whole: When the top 100 tumor clones were examined, a median around 50 of them also appeared in the adjacent lung, which was paired and uninvolved. With higher T cell density in blood came longer overall survival.

Generated by immunoSEQ multiplex PCR, the TCRdb table keeps only in-frame clones and is missing some. This sample yields about 41,000 clones, of which approximately 80% are seen a single time; 6.5% to 10% belongs to the top ten. With 3 bases clipped from V and 2 bases from J, the junction kept 3 bases outside the gene matches. The CDR3 totals 15 residues. CDR1 and CDR2 (germline): LGHNA, YSLEER. To note about this clone: Its antigen is not identified.

The chain combines TRBV4-3 with TRBJ2-3, with 9 bases lining up with TRBD2. The sequencing here drew on PBMCs, taken before any cancer treatment. The origin of this receptor is a man aged 40-75 years with stage II lung adenocarcinoma. The CDR3 DNA reads TGCGCCAGCAGCCATAGCGGGAGCGACACAGATACGCAGTATTTT. Its translation: CASSHSGSDTDTQYF.